This entry describes one T cell receptor beta chain. The antigen it recognizes is unknown. No clone much larger than this one lies a single base away; base qualities are absent. Participants in the prospective study were enrolled through a virtual design, were aged about 18 to 100 years, and lived in approximately 25 United States geographic areas. In the prospective study, participants were assigned to cohorts based on the clinical history participants reported in a screening survey and a study questionnaire. In the prospective study, whole blood, serum and a nasopharyngeal or oropharyngeal swab were collected from each participant by mobile phlebotomists. Over a roughly two-month period, participants in the prospective study had the option of providing additional blood draws and questionnaires. Before DNA extraction, blood samples from the prospective study were shipped at room temperature or frozen.

TCRbeta CDR3 regions were amplified from genomic DNA using the immunoSEQ Assay, a bias-controlled multiplex PCR. Per the authors' processing: Nucleated cell counts per sample were estimated from amplification of reference gene primers within the assay. To quantify the absolute abundance of each unique TCRbeta CDR3 rearrangement, sequence reads were collapsed and filtered. For each sample, productive Simpson clonality was calculated as the square root of Simpson's diversity index across productive rearrangements. In its TCRdb copy, this immuneACCESS table keeps in-frame sequences only and misses some clones. Where compared with another copy, unresolved V genes explain less than half of these, and the others have no known cause. V and J calls plus clone size are reproduced from that table; the DNA served to infer D and trimming. The sample contains 330,000 or so clones, more than 75% of them found a single time. Approximately 1.9% of the sample lies in the top ten.

The sample originates from a study of blood T cell repertoires in COVID-19 (TCRdb year 2020). Study-level background: ImmuneRACE Cohort 3 recovered participants were defined by two consecutive negative NP/OP PCR tests, healthcare professional clearance, or symptom resolution. The collaborator samples originated in the United States, Italy and Spain and spanned the acute and convalescent phases of COVID-19. The prospective study material was composed of cDNA or gDNA derived from T cells, B-cell-depleted T cells, or PBMCs. The dataset comprised deeply sampled blood TCRbeta repertoires from subjects exposed to, actively infected with, or recovered from COVID-19. A freely available public database, intended as a resource for researchers studying the immune response to SARS-CoV-2, is where the repertoires were released. The samples were drawn from the first 160 participants of the ongoing ImmuneRACE study and from 1,254 subjects provided by 6 global collaborators. A de-identified subject ID, COVID-19 status, age in years and sex were almost always included in the sample metadata. Where available, HLA class I and class II types were obtained from metadata supplied by the sample provider rather than from assay-based typing. Study-wide findings and limitations: The quantity of clinical and demographic metadata differed by source and by participant and was supplied without curation.

The CDR3 starts with the cysteine, ends with the phenylalanine, and has 13 residues. Just CDR3 DNA is preserved here, 39 bases in frame from base 1. As encoded in the germline V gene, CDR1 is MGHDK while CDR2 is SYGVNS. The V end loses 5 bases and the J end loses 4 bases, and a stretch of 11 bases separates them. Rearrangement joined TRBV25-1 to TRBJ1-2; D gene: possibly TRBD1, on 5 matching bases. The TCR was taken from a man aged 40-50 years in a cohort exposed to, infected with or recovered from COVID-19 (not recorded which). The source material was PBMCs or T cells enriched from blood (not recorded which). The DNA sequence is TGTGCCAGCAGTCCTCAGGGAACCTATGGCTACACCTTC. It translates as CASSPQGTYGYTF.